This T cell receptor (beta chain) was identified during a study of radiation and T cells in renal cell carcinoma. The table came from immunoSEQ multiplex PCR; TCRdb's copy has only in-frame clones and leaves some out. The sample consists of 94,000 or so clones, 82% of them appearing once. J lost 3 bases, V lost 4 bases, and 7 bases had no gene match. CDR1 SGHDT and CDR2 YYEEEE come from the germline V gene. The CDR3 runs to 15 residues. Regarding time point: baseline pretreatment blood. Treatment in this sample: 15 Gy SBRT to primary tumor, nephrectomy 4 weeks later. Radiation-treated patients gave blood at baseline, week 2 and week 4.

This chain connects TRBV5-6 to TRBJ1-2; TRBD1 matches at 9 bases. Specimen: blood, collected from a patient whose treatment included radiotherapy and nephrectomy. The sequence was collected from a man aged 55 to 70 with renal cell carcinoma. CDR3 DNA: TGTGCCAGCAGCCACGGGACAGGGCAGGACTATGGCTACACCTTC. Amino acid sequence: CASSHGTGQDYGYTF.